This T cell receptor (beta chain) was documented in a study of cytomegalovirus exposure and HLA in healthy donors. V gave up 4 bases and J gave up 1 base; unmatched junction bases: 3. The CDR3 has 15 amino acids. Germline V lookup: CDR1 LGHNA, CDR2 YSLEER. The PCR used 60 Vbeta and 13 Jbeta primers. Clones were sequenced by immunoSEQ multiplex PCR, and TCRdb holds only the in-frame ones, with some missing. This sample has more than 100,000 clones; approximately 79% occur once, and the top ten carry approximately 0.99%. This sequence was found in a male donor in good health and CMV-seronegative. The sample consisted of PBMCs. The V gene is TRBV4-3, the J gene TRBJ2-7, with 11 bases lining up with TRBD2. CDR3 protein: CASSPGTSGSYEQYF. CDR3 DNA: TGCGCCAGCAGCCCGGGGACTAGCGGTTCCTACGAGCAGTACTTC.